The following is a T cell receptor beta chain sequence with its context. The data originate from a study of blood T cell repertoires in COVID-19. Study summary: There were acute and convalescent COVID-19 samples, and they came from the United States, Italy and Spain. T cells, B-cell-depleted T cells, or PBMCs supplied cDNA or gDNA.

As originally analysed: Estimated nucleated cell counts came from reference gene primer amplification. TCRdb's table, derived via immunoSEQ multiplex PCR, lists solely in-frame clones and lacks some. V and J calls and clone size are copied from that table; D and trimming were computed from the DNA. Of some 250,000 clones detected, approximately 88% appear once; the ten largest clones hold around 0.67%. Trimming removed 4 bases at V and 2 bases at J, with 10 bases between. Germline V lookup: CDR1 MGHRA, CDR2 YSYEKL. The CDR3 covers 14 residues. The rearrangement uses TRBV4-1 and TRBJ2-3; D might be TRBD2 (6 bases). The specimen was peripheral blood. The receptor comes from a human donor in a cohort sampled during active COVID-19. CDR3 DNA: TGCGCCAGCAGCCCGGAGGGATTCACAGATACGCAGTATTTT. As protein: CASSPEGFTDTQYF.